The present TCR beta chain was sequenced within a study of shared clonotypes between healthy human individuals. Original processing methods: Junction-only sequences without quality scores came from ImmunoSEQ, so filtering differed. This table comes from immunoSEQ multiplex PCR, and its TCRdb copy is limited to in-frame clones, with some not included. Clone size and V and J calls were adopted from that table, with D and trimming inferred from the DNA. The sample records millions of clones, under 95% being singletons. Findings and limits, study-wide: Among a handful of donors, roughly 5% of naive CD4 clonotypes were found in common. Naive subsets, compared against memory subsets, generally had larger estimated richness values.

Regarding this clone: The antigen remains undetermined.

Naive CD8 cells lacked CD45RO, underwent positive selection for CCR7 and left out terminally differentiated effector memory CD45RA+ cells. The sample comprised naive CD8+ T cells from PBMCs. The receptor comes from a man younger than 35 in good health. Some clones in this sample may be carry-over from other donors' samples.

The CDR3 loop is CASSESSGTRTDTQYF. CDR3 sequence (DNA): TGTGCCAGCAGCGAGAGTAGCGGGACCCGCACAGATACGCAGTATTTT. The chain couples TRBV9 to TRBJ2-3; TRBD2 matches 8 bases. V lost 3 bases to trimming and J lost 1 base; unmatched junction nucleotides: 7. The CDR3 is 16 residues long. Germline CDR1 and CDR2: SGDLS and YYNGEE.